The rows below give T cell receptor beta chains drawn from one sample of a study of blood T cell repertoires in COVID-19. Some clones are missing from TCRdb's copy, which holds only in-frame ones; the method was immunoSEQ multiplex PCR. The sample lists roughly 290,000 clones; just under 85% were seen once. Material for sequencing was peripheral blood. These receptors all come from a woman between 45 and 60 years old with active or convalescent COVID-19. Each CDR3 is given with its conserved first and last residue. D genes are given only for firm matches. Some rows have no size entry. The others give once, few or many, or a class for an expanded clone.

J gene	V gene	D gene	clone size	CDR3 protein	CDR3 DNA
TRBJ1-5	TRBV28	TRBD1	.	CASSPLGQGPNQPQHF	TGTGCCAGCAGTCCTCTAGGACAGGGTCCAAATCAGCCCCAGCATTTT
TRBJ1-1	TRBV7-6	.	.	CASSLIAGPNTEAFF	TGTGCCAGCAGCTTAATCGCAGGGCCGAACACTGAAGCTTTCTTT
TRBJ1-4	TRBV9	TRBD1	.	CASSPSVGTGGRTNEKLFF	TGTGCCAGCAGCCCGAGTGTCGGGACAGGGGGCAGGACTAATGAAAAACTGTTTTTT
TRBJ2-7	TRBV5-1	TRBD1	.	CASSLRTPQGDISYEQYF	TGCGCCAGCAGCTTGAGGACCCCCCAGGGGGACATCTCCTACGAGCAGTACTTC
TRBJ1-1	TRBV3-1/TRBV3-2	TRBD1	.	CASSYLDRGNTEAFF	TGTGCCAGCAGCTACTTGGACAGGGGAAACACTGAAGCTTTCTTT
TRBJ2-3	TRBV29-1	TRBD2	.	CSVIQELARIDTQYF	TGCAGCGTGATTCAGGAACTAGCGCGGATAGATACGCAGTATTTT
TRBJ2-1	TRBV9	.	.	CASRPLRGYNEQFF	TGTGCCAGCAGACCCCTCAGGGGCTACAATGAGCAGTTCTTC
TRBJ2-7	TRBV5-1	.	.	CASSLDRNDSDEQYF	TGCGCCAGCAGCTTGGACAGGAACGATTCTGACGAGCAGTACTTC
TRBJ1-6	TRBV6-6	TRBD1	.	CASRKGAGSYNSPLHF	TGTGCCAGCAGAAAGGGGGCTGGCTCCTATAATTCACCCCTCCACTTT
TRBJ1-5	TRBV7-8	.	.	CASSLAQSGQPQHF	TGTGCCAGCAGCTTAGCACAGTCGGGGCAGCCCCAGCATTTT
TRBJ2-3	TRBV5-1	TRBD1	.	CASSLAGTQGGDTQYF	TGCGCCAGCAGCTTGGCGGGGACACAGGGGGGAGATACGCAGTATTTT
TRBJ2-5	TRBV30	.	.	CAWSPQGLAGETQYF	TGTGCCTGGAGTCCCCAGGGACTGGCGGGAGAGACCCAGTACTTC
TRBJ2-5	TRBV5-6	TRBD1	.	CASGQGARQETQYF	TGTGCCAGCGGACAGGGGGCGCGTCAAGAGACCCAGTACTTC
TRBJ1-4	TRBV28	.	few	CASSRRGGHNEKLFF	TGTGCCAGCAGCCGTCGCGGGGGTCATAATGAAAAACTGTTTTTT
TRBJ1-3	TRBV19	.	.	CASSIQYGDTIYF	TGTGCCAGTAGTATCCAGTACGGAGACACCATATATTTT
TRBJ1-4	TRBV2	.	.	CASKDSNEKLFF	TGTGCCAGTAAAGACAGCAATGAAAAACTGTTTTTT
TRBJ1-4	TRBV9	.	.	CASSVGLGSAEKLFF	TGTGCCAGCAGCGTAGGGTTAGGGAGCGCCGAAAAACTGTTTTTT
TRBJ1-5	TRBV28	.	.	CASNPTQGGGSSNQPQHF	TGTGCCAGCAATCCTACACAAGGGGGGGGTAGTAGCAATCAGCCCCAGCATTTT
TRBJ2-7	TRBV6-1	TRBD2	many	CASSERLANSYEQYF	TGTGCCAGCAGTGAACGACTAGCGAACTCCTACGAGCAGTACTTC
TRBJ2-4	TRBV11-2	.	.	CASSWSDRGNIQYF	TGTGCCAGCAGCTGGAGCGACCGGGGGAACATTCAGTACTTC
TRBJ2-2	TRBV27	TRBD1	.	CASSARQGIAGELFF	TGTGCCAGCAGTGCTAGACAGGGTATAGCCGGGGAGCTGTTTTTT
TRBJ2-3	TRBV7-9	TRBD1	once	CASNPTGTGATDTQYF	TGTGCCAGCAATCCCACCGGGACAGGGGCCACAGATACGCAGTATTTT
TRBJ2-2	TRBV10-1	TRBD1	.	CASSETGQGASWTGELFF	TGCGCCAGCAGTGAGACCGGACAGGGGGCTTCGTGGACCGGGGAGCTGTTTTTT
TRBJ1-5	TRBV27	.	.	CASSTLGRTNQPQHF	TGTGCCAGCAGTACCCTCGGACGGACTAATCAGCCCCAGCATTTT
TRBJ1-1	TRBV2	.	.	CASFRGGVRDTEAFF	TGTGCCAGCTTTCGCGGAGGGGTAAGGGACACTGAAGCTTTCTTT
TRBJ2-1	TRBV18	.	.	CASSQGLYNEQFF	TGTGCCAGCTCCCAGGGCTTGTACAATGAGCAGTTCTTC
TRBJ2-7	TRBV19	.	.	CASSIGREQYF	TGTGCCAGTAGTATCGGTCGCGAGCAGTACTTC